The 21 T cell receptor beta chains in this list originate from one sample, sequenced in a study of molecular identifiers for immune sequencing clone quantification. MiXCR was run by TCRdb on the PCR reads, yielding one entry per CDR3 protein. The sample includes under 65,000 distinct CDR3 sequences, around 27% of them seen just once. Sequenced: naive CD8+ T cells from blood, with Jurkat cell RNA spiked in. Noted subset: FACS-sorted CD8+CD4-CCR7+CD45RA+ naive T cells. The source of these receptors is a human donor in good health. Some libraries in this study had Jurkat cell RNA spiked in.

The V call is TRBV20-1, the J call TRBJ2-7, with 8 bases that match TRBD2. The CDR3 loop spans 15 amino acids. Germline V gene lookup returns CDR1 DFQATT and CDR2 SNEGSKA (reference sequence). The junction had 14 bases not matched to a gene; V was cut back by 6 bases and J by 4 bases. CDR3 sequence: CSALTPAGVVYEQYF. For the CDR3, the DNA is TGCAGTGCCCTGACCCCAGCGGGAGTCGTGTACGAGCAGTACTTC.

Only one count was recorded for this clonotype. It may be a read error: a sequence one base away is much more abundant. The chain employs TRBV5-3 and TRBJ2-2; no definite D call. TRBV5-3 is recorded as an ORF, its role being uncertain. CDR3 size: 12 residues. The CDR3 is CASSSNAGELFF. Written as DNA, the CDR3 is TGTGCCAGCAGCTCCAACGCCGGGGAGCTGTTTTTT.

Of note for this clonotype: This may come from a read error, since a much larger clone is one base off. The gene calls are TRBV12-3 or TRBV12-4 and TRBJ1-4, with a weak D call TRBD1 (5 bases). The V end was cut by 1 base, the J end by 4 bases, with 13 bases between. The CDR3 covers 16 residues. The CDR3 reads CASSLGSGHINEKLFF. The CDR3 DNA follows: TGTGCCAGCAGTTTAGGTAGTGGACACATTAATGAAAAACTGTTTTTT.

This clonotype came up many times. The chain links TRBV3-1 to TRBJ1-5; no definite D call. The CDR3 contains 16 residues. Germline V gene data show CDR1 as LGHDT and CDR2 as YNNKEL (reference sequence). Trimming removed 4 bases at V and 4 bases at J, with 17 bases between. The CDR3 sequence is CASSRTGPGGNQPQHF. The CDR3, as DNA: TGTGCCAGCAGCCGTACGGGCCCCGGTGGTAATCAGCCCCAGCATTTT.

Points on this clonotype: A read error may explain this, as a much larger clone is one base away. The V gene is TRBV7-9, the J gene TRBJ2-4; a weak D match, TRBD2 (5 bases). The CDR3 sequence is 13 residues long. Germline values: CDR1 SEHNR, CDR2 FQNEAQ (reference sequence). CDR3 bases: TGTGCCAGCAGCTTATCGTATGAGAGACTACACAACTTC. Translating it yields CASSLSYERLHNF.

The rearrangement joins TRBV9 to TRBJ1-2, with TRBD1 identical over 11 bases. The CDR3 totals 14 residues. Germline CDR1 is SGDLS and CDR2 is YYNGEE. With 2 bases clipped from V and 3 bases from J, the junction kept 0 bases outside the gene matches. In DNA, the CDR3 is TGTGCCAGCAGCGTGGGACAGGGGGACTATGGCTACACCTTC. It is translated as CASSVGQGDYGYTF.

This clonotype was seen at least ten times. This chain connects TRBV6-6 to TRBJ2-7; D is possibly TRBD2 (5 bases). Between the trimmed V and J ends, which lost 0 bases and 2 bases, there was a span of 11 bases. The germline CDR1 and CDR2 sequences are MNHNY and SVGAGI (reference sequence). This CDR3 region has 15 residues. CDR3: CASSYSGTGTYEQYF. Here the CDR3 DNA reads TGTGCCAGCAGTTACTCCGGAACGGGGACCTACGAGCAGTACTTC.

This clonotype is deemed medium-sized. This chain uses TRBV7-2 with TRBJ2-3; D is possibly TRBD1 (6 bases). The CDR3 contains 16 residues. V gave up 5 bases and J gave up 0 bases, with 15 bases separating them. Germline-derived CDR1 and CDR2 are SGHTA and FQGNSA. CDR3 in amino acids: CASSRTGLSSTDTQYF. In DNA form, the CDR3 reads TGTGCCAGCAGCCGTACAGGGCTAAGTAGCACAGATACGCAGTATTTT.

This clonotype came up many times. The rearrangement links TRBV4-3 to TRBJ2-5; D perhaps matches TRBD1 (6 bases). CDR3 size: 20 residues. The V gene lost 0 bases and the J gene lost 2 bases, with 25 bases spanning the gap. Germline CDR1 LGHNA, CDR2 YSLEER. CDR3 bases: TGCGCCAGCAGCCAAGATATCTTCGGTCGGGCAGGGGTAGGGCAAGAGACCCAGTACTTC. Amino acid sequence: CASSQDIFGRAGVGQETQYF.

In this sample, this clonotype turned up a few times. The chain is built from TRBV12-3 or TRBV12-4 and TRBJ2-7, with 9 positions matching TRBD1. With 6 bases clipped from V and 3 bases from J, the junction kept 6 bases outside the gene matches. The CDR3 loop spans 14 amino acids. Written as DNA, the CDR3 is TGTGCCAGCAGGAGACAGGGGGAAAGCTACGAGCAGTACTTC. This gives the protein CASRRQGESYEQYF.

This clonotype occurred many times. The chain carries TRBV13 and TRBJ2-2; 8 bases align to TRBD2. CDR1 is PRHDT and CDR2 is FYEKMQ in the germline V gene (reference sequence). The CDR3 loop spans 16 amino acids. Unmatched junction bases numbered 1, after V lost 0 bases and J lost 1 base. This CDR3 reads CASSLGSGMNTGELFF. The CDR3 DNA is TGTGCCAGCAGCTTAGGTAGCGGGATGAACACCGGGGAGCTGTTTTTT.

This clonotype was found many times. The rearrangement uses TRBV5-6 and TRBJ2-7; no clear D gene. There are 12 residues in the CDR3. Between the trimmed V and J ends, which lost 1 base and 4 bases, there was a span of 6 bases. In germline, CDR1 is SGHDT, CDR2 YYEEEE. CDR3 bases: TGTGCCAGCAGCTTGTCCCTATACGAGCAGTACTTC. Residues: CASSLSLYEQYF.

Points on this clonotype: A much larger clone is a single base away; this may be a read error. The rearrangement links TRBV6-5 to TRBJ2-1; TRBD1 aligns across 8 bases. The CDR3 has 15 amino acids. V trimming: 8 bases; J trimming: 2 bases; junction bases outside the gene matches: 8. The germline V gene encodes CDR1 MNHEY and CDR2 SVGAGI. The CDR3 DNA sequence: TGTGCCAGCGGAAAAGGACAGGGAACCTACAATGAGCAGTTCTTC. Translated, it gives CASGKGQGTYNEQFF.

Worth noting for this clonotype: This may come from a read error, since a much larger clone is one base off. The V and J genes are TRBV4-3 and TRBJ2-5, with TRBD2 matching 10 bases. The CDR3 spans 15 residues. Per germline, CDR1 LGHNA and CDR2 YSLEER. This chain's CDR3 is CASSQEGLAGETPYF. The DNA for the CDR3 is TGCGCCAGCAGCCAAGAGGGCCTAGCGGGAGAGACCCCGTACTTC.

At least ten counts were recorded for this clonotype. The J gene is TRBJ2-7, the V gene TRBV7-8; TRBD1 matches at 12 bases. J gave up 2 bases and V 6 bases, and 5 bases lay outside the gene matches. Looked up from germline, CDR1 is SGHVS and CDR2 is FQNEAQ. This CDR3 spans 15 amino acids. The CDR3: CASSGGQGAAYEQYF. The CDR3 bases are TGTGCCAGCAGTGGGGGACAGGGGGCTGCCTACGAGCAGTACTTC.

In the case of this clonotype: This may arise from a read error, as a much more abundant clone is one base away. This chain connects TRBV29-1 to TRBJ2-1, with TRBD2 matching over 8 bases. The CDR3 runs to 15 residues. Germline V gene sequence: CDR1 SQVTM, CDR2 ANQGSEA. Trimming cost V 7 bases and J 4 bases; bases outside gene matches: 12. In DNA form, the CDR3 reads TGCAGCGGAGTAGGCTGGAGCGGGAGTTACAATGAGCAGTTCTTC. It specifies CSGVGWSGSYNEQFF.

This clonotype occurred many times. The chain has TRBV6-6 and TRBJ2-5; D may be TRBD2 (6 bases). Germline lookup yields CDR1 MNHNY and CDR2 SVGAGI (reference sequence). The CDR3 consists of 15 residues. V gave up 0 bases and J gave up 3 bases, with 11 bases separating them. The DNA for the CDR3 is TGTGCCAGCAGTTACTCGATGGGGGGAGAAGAGACCCAGTACTTC. This codes for CASSYSMGGEETQYF.

On this clonotype: A much more abundant neighbour one base away suggests this may be a read error. V is TRBV20-1 and J is TRBJ1-5; a weak D match, TRBD1 (6 bases). Per the germline V gene, CDR1 is DFQATT and CDR2 is SNEGSKA (reference sequence). The CDR3 is 15 residues long. DNA of the CDR3: TGCGGTGCTAGCCCTTATGGACAGAACAATCAGCCCCAGCATTTT. This translates into CGASPYGQNNQPQHF.

At least ten counts were recorded for this clonotype. The V and J genes are TRBV12-3 or TRBV12-4 and TRBJ2-6; D may correspond to TRBD1 or TRBD2 (5 bases each). Trimming cost V 6 bases and J 4 bases, with 28 bases left between them. This CDR3 comprises 20 residues. In DNA form, the CDR3 reads TGTGCCAGCAGGTCCCCGGGCGGGTTTTTCGGGGCAACCGGGGCCAACGTCCTGACTTTC. This translates into CASRSPGGFFGATGANVLTF.

This clonotype was picked up a small number of times. The V and J genes are TRBV2 and TRBJ2-3; TRBD2 matches 9 bases. Germline loops: CDR1 SNHLY, CDR2 FYNNEI. The junction had 6 bases not matched to a gene; V was cut back by 2 bases and J by 0 bases. The CDR3 runs to 17 residues. The CDR3 loop is CASSESPGLASTDTQYF. CDR3 coding DNA: TGTGCCAGCAGTGAAAGTCCGGGACTAGCTAGCACAGATACGCAGTATTTT. The full variable domain, in which reference TRBV2 and TRBJ2-3 provide the parts outside the CDR3, is EPEVTQTPSHQVTQMGQEVILRCVPISNHLYFYWYRQILGQKVEFLVSFYNNEISEKSEIFDDQFSVERPDGSNFTLKIRSTKLEDSAMYFCASSESPGLASTDTQYFGPGTRLTVL.

There are many counts of this clonotype. CDR3 amino acids: CASSQDRGNSPLHF. The CDR3 DNA reads TGTGCCAGCAGCCAAGACAGGGGCAATTCACCCCTCCACTTT. J is TRBJ1-6 and V is TRBV3-1, with TRBD1 as a possible D gene (6 bases). Germline CDR1 reads LGHDT; CDR2 reads YNNKEL (reference sequence). V lost 0 bases and J lost 7, with 7 bases in between. CDR3 length: 14 residues.